A single sample is the source of the 26 T cell receptor beta chains below, sequenced in a study of beta chain features in type 1 diabetes (dated 2018 in TCRdb). Libraries were prepared through the immunoSEQ multiplex PCR assay. The entire isolated RNA was reverse transcribed using the High Capacity cDNA Reverse Transcription Kit, and thus expressed TCRB transcripts were sequenced. TCRdb holds this immuneACCESS table with in-frame rearrangements only. Some clones are missing; in checked studies, unresolved V genes explain under half, and the rest has no known cause. The sample has about 620,000 clones on record, 15% to 18% of them singletons. Roughly 0.098% of the sample is taken by the ten largest. Input material: naive CD4+ T cells from blood. The cell subset or site label of this sample denotes: true naive CD4+ T cells. The receptor set was obtained from a man aged 18 to 29 in good health.

This chain uses TRBV5-1 with TRBJ2-7, with a possible D match to TRBD1 (6 bases). The V end was cut by 0 bases, the J end by 2 bases, with 12 bases between. This CDR3 has 15 residues. CDR1 and CDR2 from the germline V gene are SGHRS and YFSETQ. CDR3 DNA sequence: TGCGCCAGCAGCTTGGTCCAGGGGTCCGCCTACGAGCAGTACTTC. This gives the protein CASSLVQGSAYEQYF.

J is TRBJ1-3 and V is TRBV29-1, with a weak D call TRBD1 (5 bases). This CDR3 comprises 12 residues. The V gene lost 5 bases and the J gene lost 3 bases, with 8 bases spanning the gap. Germline-derived CDR1 and CDR2 are SQVTM and ANQGSEA. CDR3: CSVRGYGNTIYF. The CDR3 nucleotides read TGCAGCGTTAGGGGTTATGGAAACACCATATATTTT.

The chain recombines TRBV4-1 with TRBJ1-5; D is uncertain. In germline, CDR1 is MGHRA, CDR2 YSYEKL. This CDR3 comprises 17 residues. V was clipped by 0 bases and J by 0 bases, with 12 bases between them. This chain's CDR3 is CASSQERMDYSNQPQHF. In nucleotides, the CDR3 is TGCGCCAGCAGCCAAGAACGGATGGATTATAGCAATCAGCCCCAGCATTTT.

This chain connects TRBV7-9 to TRBJ2-7, with D possibly being TRBD1 (6 bases). Germline CDR1 is SEHNR and CDR2 is FQNEAQ (reference sequence). The CDR3 runs 14 residues. V was clipped by 5 bases and J by 3 bases, with 14 bases between them. CDR3 nucleotide sequence: TGTGCCAGCAGCCCTAAAAGGACAGTCTACGAGCAGTACTTC. Translating it yields CASSPKRTVYEQYF.

This chain joins TRBV7-3 and TRBJ1-1; no clear D gene. Germline CDR1 is SGHTA and CDR2 is FQGTGA. This CDR3 region has 13 residues. Between the trimmed V and J ends, which lost 1 base and 8 bases, there was a span of 11 bases. For the CDR3, the DNA is TGTGCCAGCAGCTTAAGGGTGGGCGAGGAAGCTTTCTTT. Translation gives CASSLRVGEEAFF. The variable domain in full, with the rest retrieved from reference TRBV7-3 and TRBJ1-1, is GAGVSQTPSNKVTEKGKYVELRCDPISGHTALYWYRQSLGQGPEFLIYFQGTGAADDSGLPNDRFFAVRPEGSVSTLKIQRTERGDSAVYLCASSLRVGEEAFFGQGTRLTVV.

In its sample, this clone was seen a few times. The chain has TRBV18 and TRBJ2-3; TRBD1 agrees at 9 bases. The CDR3 is 15 amino acids. CDR1 and CDR2 from the germline V gene are KGHSH and LQKENI. Germline trimming cut 3 bases from V and 2 bases from J; bases unmatched to any gene: 3. The CDR3 DNA reads as TGTGCCAGCTCACCGGACAGGGGCTACACAGATACGCAGTATTTT. Its translation: CASSPDRGYTDTQYF.

In this sample, this clone turned up once. The chain has TRBV9 and TRBJ1-6; tentatively, D is TRBD1 (5 bases). The CDR3 has 15 residues. Looked up from germline, CDR1 is SGDLS and CDR2 is YYNGEE. V shed 3 bases and J shed 4 bases, with 11 bases lying between them. The CDR3 DNA is TGTGCCAGCAGCGAACAGGTCGGGTATAATTCACCCCTCCACTTT. Translating it yields CASSEQVGYNSPLHF.

V and J are TRBV28 and TRBJ2-6; D could derive from TRBD1 or TRBD2 (5 bases each). V dropped 7 bases and J dropped 3 bases, with 19 bases sitting between them. Germline-derived CDR1 and CDR2 are MDHEN and SYDVKM. The CDR3 spans 17 residues. CDR3 in DNA: TGTGCCAGCACCCGACCGGGGCTTCGGGATGGGGCCAACGTCCTGACTTTC. This gives the protein CASTRPGLRDGANVLTF. Using reference TRBV28 and TRBJ2-6 for the parts outside the CDR3, the full variable domain is DVKVTQSSRYLVKRTGEKVFLECVQDMDHENMFWYRQDPGLGLRLIYFSYDVKMKEKGDIPEGYSVSREKKERFSLILESASTNQTSMYLCASTRPGLRDGANVLTFGAGSRLTVL.

The table lists this clone with a few counts. This chain uses TRBV2 with TRBJ2-3; the D call may be TRBD1 or TRBD2 (6 bases each). The CDR3 is made up of 16 amino acids. The V gene lost 7 bases and the J gene lost 1 base, with 18 bases spanning the gap. Germline values: CDR1 SNHLY, CDR2 FYNNEI. CDR3 coding DNA: TGTGCCAGCACCTTAAGGGGGGCTAGCGGCACAGATACGCAGTATTTT. Protein sequence: CASTLRGASGTDTQYF.

This clone was detected a few times. J is TRBJ2-5 and V is TRBV2; TRBD2 is a possible D gene (5 bases). Germline-derived CDR1 and CDR2 are SNHLY and FYNNEI. The CDR3 has 13 amino acids. Trimming cost V 4 bases and J 5 bases, with 11 bases left between them. CDR3 region: CASSVRVRETQYF. The CDR3 coding sequence is TGTGCCAGCAGTGTGAGGGTCCGGGAGACCCAGTACTTC.

The V and J genes are TRBV28 and TRBJ2-2; D uncertain. Germline CDR1 and CDR2: MDHEN and SYDVKM. V lost 3 bases to trimming and J lost 3 bases, with 5 bases between them. This CDR3 is 13 amino acids long. The CDR3 here is CASSFSHTGELFF. The DNA of the CDR3 is TGTGCCAGCAGTTTTTCCCACACCGGGGAGCTGTTTTTT.

The V call is TRBV2, the J call TRBJ1-2; possible D gene TRBD1, 6 bases. This CDR3 has 12 residues. The germline V gene has CDR1 SNHLY and CDR2 FYNNEI. Between the trimmed V and J ends, which lost 10 bases and 8 bases, there was a span of 17 bases. Written as DNA, the CDR3 is TGTGCCAACGTTATACAGGGCGGCGGCTACACCTTC. This sequence encodes CANVIQGGGYTF.

The chain recombines TRBV11-2 with TRBJ2-7, with 7 bases that match TRBD1. The CDR3 loop spans 17 amino acids. Germline CDR1 and CDR2: SGHAT and FQNNGV. V shed 4 bases, J shed 0 bases, and the junction held 12 bases outside the gene matches. The CDR3 nucleotides are TGTGCCAGCAGCTCAATACAGGGGACGACGAGCTCCTACGAGCAGTACTTC. Residues: CASSSIQGTTSSYEQYF.

The J gene is TRBJ2-1, the V gene TRBV11-2; TRBD2 is a possible D gene (5 bases). CDR3 size: 16 residues. Per the germline V gene, CDR1 is SGHAT and CDR2 is FQNNGV. Trimming left V 0 bases short and J 7 bases short, with 16 bases between. CDR3 sequence: CASSLDPGVARNEQFF. The CDR3 bases are TGTGCCAGCAGCTTAGATCCCGGGGTAGCCCGAAATGAGCAGTTCTTC.

In its sample, this clone was seen a few times. The rearrangement links TRBV6-6 to TRBJ2-2; 8 bases map to TRBD1. Germline V gene sequence: CDR1 MNHNY, CDR2 SVGAGI (reference sequence). With V trimmed by 6 bases and J by 6 bases, 6 bases remained unmatched. The CDR3 extends over 14 amino acids. Here the CDR3 reads CASRTGVRSGELFF. The CDR3 nucleotides are TGTGCCAGCAGGACAGGGGTGCGGTCCGGGGAGCTGTTTTTT.

This clone was detected a few times. The CDR3, as DNA: TGCAGCGCCACCGTTTGGGGACCCCAAGAGACCCAGTACTTC. Translated: CSATVWGPQETQYF. The chain has TRBV29-1 and TRBJ2-5; D may be TRBD1 or TRBD2 (5 bases each). The germline CDR1 and CDR2 sequences are SQVTM and ANQGSEA. There are 14 residues in the CDR3. Between the trimmed V and J ends, which lost 7 bases and 1 base, there was a span of 16 bases.

The V and J genes are TRBV28 and TRBJ2-1, with 8 bases identical to TRBD2. Per germline, CDR1 MDHEN and CDR2 SYDVKM. The CDR3 sequence is 15 residues long. This CDR3 is CVTGGAGGGYNEQFF. The CDR3 DNA reads TGTGTCACAGGTGGTGCGGGGGGCGGGTACAATGAGCAGTTCTTC.

The chain has TRBV7-9 and TRBJ2-1; D is perhaps TRBD1 or TRBD2 (6 bases each). Trimming cost V 2 bases and J 6 bases, with 14 bases left between them. Germline assignment: CDR1 SEHNR and CDR2 FQNEAQ (reference sequence). The CDR3 is 15 amino acids. The CDR3, as DNA: TGTGCCAGCAGCTTAACGTCGAAGGGGGGCAATGAGCAGTTCTTC. Residues: CASSLTSKGGNEQFF.

The genes are TRBV5-4 and TRBJ2-7; TRBD1 matches 9 bases. The CDR3 extends over 15 amino acids. Germline-derived CDR1 and CDR2 are SGHNT and YYREEE (reference sequence). V dropped 4 bases and J dropped 3; count of bases not matched to a gene: 8. The DNA for the CDR3 is TGTGCCAGCAGCCCTAGGACAGGGGATATCTACGAGCAGTACTTC. Amino acids: CASSPRTGDIYEQYF.

The J gene is TRBJ2-7, the V gene TRBV9, with a weak D call TRBD1 (6 bases). Germline values: CDR1 SGDLS, CDR2 YYNGEE. V was cut by 3 bases and J by 6 bases, with 16 bases left in between. The length of the CDR3 is 14 residues. This CDR3 is CASSASGVPGEQYF. In nucleotides, the CDR3 is TGTGCCAGCAGCGCGTCAGGGGTACCGGGCGAGCAGTACTTC. Full variable domain (rest looked up from reference TRBV9 and TRBJ2-7): DSGVTQTPKHLITATGQRVTLRCSPRSGDLSVYWYQQSLDQGLQFLIQYYNGEERAKGNILERFSAQQFPDLHSELNLSSLELGDSALYFCASSASGVPGEQYFGPGTRLTVT.

This clone was seen a few times. V and J are TRBV7-3 and TRBJ2-1, with a weak D call TRBD2 (5 bases). Looked up from germline, CDR1 is SGHTA and CDR2 is FQGTGA. This CDR3 comprises 14 residues. The V end lost 3 bases, the J end lost 9 bases, and 15 bases lay between the germline ends. Here the CDR3 DNA reads TGTGCCAGCAGCTTCACCTCGGACTTGCGTGAGCAGTTCTTC. Its protein is CASSFTSDLREQFF.

The chain couples TRBV5-1 to TRBJ2-3, with 11 positions matching TRBD2. After removal of 3 bases from V and 2 bases from J, the junction contained 5 bases not matched to a gene. The germline gives CDR1 SGHRS, CDR2 YFSETQ. This CDR3 has 16 residues. The CDR3 reads CASSSGTSGYTDTQYF. The CDR3 DNA reads TGCGCCAGCAGCTCCGGGACTAGCGGCTACACAGATACGCAGTATTTT. The variable domain in full, with the rest retrieved from reference TRBV5-1 and TRBJ2-3, is KAGVTQTPRYLIKTRGQQVTLSCSPISGHRSVSWYQQTPGQGLQFLFEYFSETQRNKGNFPGRFSGRQFSNSRSEMNVSTLELGDSALYLCASSSGTSGYTDTQYFGPGTRLTVL.

There are a few counts of this clone. This chain uses TRBV10-3 with TRBJ1-5; D is unclear. Germline lookup yields CDR1 ENHRY and CDR2 SYGVKD. The CDR3 length is 12 residues. V lost 3 bases and J 10 bases, leaving 10 bases between the germline ends. The CDR3 protein is CAISELGSPQHF. The CDR3 region has the DNA TGTGCCATCAGTGAATTGGGTAGCCCCCAGCATTTT.

The chain joins TRBV28 to TRBJ2-3; D not certain. V gave up 5 bases and J gave up 0 bases, with 12 bases separating them. Per the germline V gene, CDR1 is MDHEN and CDR2 is SYDVKM. This CDR3 is built from 15 residues. CDR3 region: CASSQGRPSTDTQYF. DNA of the CDR3: TGTGCCAGCAGTCAAGGAAGACCTAGCACAGATACGCAGTATTTT.

The rearrangement uses TRBV30 and TRBJ2-1; D is possibly TRBD2 (6 bases). The CDR3 covers 11 residues. The germline gives CDR1 GTSNPN, CDR2 SVGIG (reference sequence). Trimming pared 0 bases from V and 15 bases from J, leaving 12 bases between. The CDR3 DNA sequence: TGTGCCTGGAGTGTCGGAGGGAAACTGTTCTTC. This translates into CAWSVGGKLFF.

This clone was found a few times. The chain carries TRBV7-2 and TRBJ2-6; the D call may be TRBD1 or TRBD2 (6 bases each). Per the germline V gene, CDR1 is SGHTA and CDR2 is FQGNSA. The CDR3 has 17 amino acids. Trimming cost V 3 bases and J 2 bases, with 14 bases left between them. CDR3 sequence (DNA): TGTGCCAGCAGCTTGCGGGGCAGGGGAGCTGGGGCCAACGTCCTGACTTTC. As protein: CASSLRGRGAGANVLTF.